This is a list of T cell receptor beta chains from one sample in a study of regulatory T cells in long-lasting Graves disease. Via MiXCR, TCRdb re-called the multiplex PCR reads, giving one row per CDR3 protein. The table lists about 290,000 distinct CDR3 sequences, 22% of them singletons. The starting material was peripheral blood mononuclear cells (PBMCs), obtained when the disease was refractory, from a patient treated with antithyroid drugs. The receptors shown here come from a female donor with Graves disease. Each CDR3 is given with its conserved first and last residue. The D gene is left open where the match is weak. Size is omitted from some rows. Given values are once, few, many or a class for expanded clones.

TRBV6-4	.	TRBJ2-7	.	CASGDRQEVYEQYF	TGTGCCAGCGGGGATCGACAGGAAGTCTACGAGCAGTACTTC
TRBV18	TRBD2	TRBJ2-7	.	CASSPGAGPTHEQYF	TGTGCCAGCTCCCCTGGAGCGGGGCCAACTCACGAGCAGTACTTC
TRBV28	.	TRBJ2-1	.	CASSARGVMDRNEQFF	TGTGCCAGCAGTGCCAGGGGGGTGATGGACCGCAATGAGCAGTTCTTC
TRBV3-1	TRBD2	TRBJ2-5	few	CASSGSWASGTQETQYF	TGTGCCAGCAGCGGAAGTTGGGCTAGCGGGACCCAAGAGACCCAGTACTTC
TRBV6-2/TRBV6-3	TRBD2	TRBJ2-5	few	CASSAGLAAETQYF	TGTGCCAGCAGTGCGGGACTAGCAGCTGAGACCCAGTACTTC
TRBV7-8	.	TRBJ2-5	.	CASSPRDVQETQYF	TGTGCCAGCAGCCCCCGGGATGTACAAGAGACCCAGTACTTC
TRBV29-1	TRBD1	TRBJ2-5	.	CSVVLVGQDETQYF	TGCAGCGTTGTGCTGGTCGGACAGGACGAGACCCAGTACTTC
TRBV6-1	TRBD2	TRBJ2-1	many	CASSPGTSHYNEQFF	TGTGCCAGCAGTCCCGGGACTAGCCACTACAATGAGCAGTTCTTC
TRBV13	.	TRBJ1-2	many	CASSRGPSYGYTF	TGTGCCAGCAGCCGAGGGCCTTCCTATGGCTACACCTTC
TRBV28	.	TRBJ2-5	many	CASCRLVFGTQYF	TGTGCCAGCTGCCGACTAGTGTTCGGGACCCAGTACTTC
TRBV5-6	TRBD1	TRBJ1-1	.	CASSRYGTAMNTEAFF	TGTGCCAGCAGCCGATACGGGACAGCAATGAACACTGAAGCTTTCTTT
TRBV5-1	.	TRBJ2-5	.	CASSLEASSETQYF	TGCGCCAGCAGCTTGGAAGCGAGTAGCGAGACCCAGTACTTC
TRBV2	TRBD2	TRBJ2-7	many	CASTRLAGRNEQYF	TGTGCCAGCACGAGGCTAGCGGGCAGGAACGAGCAGTACTTC
TRBV20-1	TRBD1	TRBJ1-4	few	CSARGTGDEKLFF	TGCAGTGCTAGAGGGACAGGGGATGAAAAACTGTTTTTT
TRBV12-3/TRBV12-4	.	TRBJ1-4	many	CASSGGFGGLEEKLFF	TGTGCCAGCAGTGGGGGGTTCGGGGGCTTGGAGGAAAAACTGTTTTTT
TRBV10-3	.	TRBJ2-7	few	CAISESKTLSYEQYF	TGTGCCATCAGTGAGTCCAAAACATTATCCTACGAGCAGTACTTC
TRBV28	.	TRBJ2-2	.	CASSFGVSLNTGELFF	TGTGCCAGCAGTTTTGGGGTGTCCCTGAACACCGGGGAGCTGTTTTTT
TRBV30	.	TRBJ1-2	many	CAWSASYGYTF	TGTGCCTGGAGTGCGAGCTATGGCTACACCTTC
TRBV27	.	TRBJ1-1	few	CASSGTRPFGNTEAFF	TGTGCCAGCAGCGGGACCCGACCCTTTGGGAATACTGAAGCTTTCTTT
TRBV19	.	TRBJ1-5	once	CASRWPQGGQPQHF	TGTGCCAGTAGGTGGCCACAGGGAGGTCAGCCCCAGCATTTT
TRBV5-1	TRBD2	TRBJ2-1	.	CASSLDGRGQGEQFF	TGCGCCAGCAGCTTGGACGGGAGGGGTCAGGGTGAGCAGTTCTTC
TRBV11-1	.	TRBJ2-1	.	CASSLVGRGNVEQFF	TGTGCCAGCAGCTTAGTGGGACGAGGAAATGTTGAGCAGTTCTTC
TRBV6-2/TRBV6-3	.	TRBJ2-4	few	CASSYLEPGAKNIQYF	TGTGCCAGCAGTTACCTCGAGCCCGGGGCGAAAAACATTCAGTACTTC
TRBV15	.	TRBJ1-1	many	CATSPGDTEAFF	TGTGCCACCAGCCCGGGGGACACTGAAGCTTTCTTT
TRBV27	TRBD2	TRBJ2-1	few	CASSPRASGIEQFF	TGTGCCAGCAGTCCCCGGGCTAGCGGGATTGAGCAGTTCTTC
TRBV4-2	.	TRBJ1-5	once	CASSQDPGASNQPQHF	TGTGCCAGCAGCCAAGATCCGGGGGCTAGCAATCAGCCCCAGCATTTT